The present TCR beta chain was sequenced within a study of CD8 T cells in ankylosing spondylitis. Study-wide points: Before this, some motif variants had been reported in reactive arthritis synovial fluid and blood. Matched ankylosing spondylitis synovial fluid reportedly contained a significantly enriched population of disease-linked clones.

This clonotype was found many times. Antigen specificity is unknown. The CDR3 spans 16 residues. The V segment lost 5 bases and the J segment 4 bases; nucleotides outside the gene matches: 11. In germline, CDR1 is MDHEN, CDR2 SYDVKM. TCRdb itself ran the 5' RACE reads through MiXCR, one entry per CDR3 protein. The sample yields about 160,000 distinct CDR3 sequences, 15% to 20% seen once. This chain joins TRBV28 and TRBJ2-7; TRBD1 matches at 10 bases. Material for sequencing was blood, either unsorted or a sorted T cell fraction (not recorded which). This TCR came from a male donor with ankylosing spondylitis or in good health (not recorded which). The CDR3 region has the DNA TGTGCCAGCAGTGTCTCCCCGGGACAGGGGATTTACGAGCAGTACTTC. It is translated as CASSVSPGQGIYEQYF.